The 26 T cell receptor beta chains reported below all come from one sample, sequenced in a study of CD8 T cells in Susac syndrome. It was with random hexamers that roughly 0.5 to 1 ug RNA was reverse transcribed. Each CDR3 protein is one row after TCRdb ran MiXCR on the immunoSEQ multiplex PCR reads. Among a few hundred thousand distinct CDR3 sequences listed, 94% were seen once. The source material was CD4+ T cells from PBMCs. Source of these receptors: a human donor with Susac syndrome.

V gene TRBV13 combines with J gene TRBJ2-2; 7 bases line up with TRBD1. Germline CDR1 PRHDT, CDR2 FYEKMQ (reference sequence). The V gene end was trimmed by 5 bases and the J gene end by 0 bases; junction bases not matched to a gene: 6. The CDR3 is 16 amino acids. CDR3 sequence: CASSPRDSSNTGELFF. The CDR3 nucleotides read TGTGCCAGCAGCCCCCGGGACAGCTCGAACACCGGGGAGCTGTTTTTT.

In DNA, the CDR3 is TGCGCCAGCAGCGTGGAGTCCAGGGGTTTGGCTTTCTTT. Translation gives CASSVESRGLAFF. The V gene is TRBV5-1, the J gene TRBJ1-1; a possible D gene is TRBD1 (6 bases). V lost 4 bases and J lost 11, with 18 bases in between. Germline assignment: CDR1 SGHRS and CDR2 YFSETQ. There are 13 residues in the CDR3.

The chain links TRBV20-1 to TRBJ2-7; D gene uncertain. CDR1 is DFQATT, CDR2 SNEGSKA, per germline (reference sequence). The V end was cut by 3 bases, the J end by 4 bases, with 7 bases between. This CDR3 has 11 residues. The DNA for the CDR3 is TGCAGTGCTAGTAGGGTTTACGAGCAGTACTTC. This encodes CSASRVYEQYF.

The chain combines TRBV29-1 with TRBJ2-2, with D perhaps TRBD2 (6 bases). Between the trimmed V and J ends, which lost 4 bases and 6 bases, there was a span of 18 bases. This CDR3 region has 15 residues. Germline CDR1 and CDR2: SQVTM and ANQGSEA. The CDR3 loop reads CSVGRGGGVPGELFF. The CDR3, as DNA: TGCAGCGTTGGAAGGGGTGGCGGGGTCCCCGGGGAGCTGTTTTTT.

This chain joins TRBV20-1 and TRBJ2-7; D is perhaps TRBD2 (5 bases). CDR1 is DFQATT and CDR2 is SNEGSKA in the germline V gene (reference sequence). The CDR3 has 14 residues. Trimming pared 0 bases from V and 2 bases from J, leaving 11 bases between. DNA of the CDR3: TGCAGTGCTAGAGATCCACTAGTTCCCTACGAGCAGTACTTC. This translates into CSARDPLVPYEQYF.

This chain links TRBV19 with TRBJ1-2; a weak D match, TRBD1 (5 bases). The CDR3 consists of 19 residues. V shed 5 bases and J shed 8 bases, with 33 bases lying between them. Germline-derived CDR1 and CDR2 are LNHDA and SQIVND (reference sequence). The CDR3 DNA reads TGTGCCAGTAGTGCCTCCTGGACGGGGGAAGCCAGAGTGGAGAGAGGCTACACCTTC. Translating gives CASSASWTGEARVERGYTF.

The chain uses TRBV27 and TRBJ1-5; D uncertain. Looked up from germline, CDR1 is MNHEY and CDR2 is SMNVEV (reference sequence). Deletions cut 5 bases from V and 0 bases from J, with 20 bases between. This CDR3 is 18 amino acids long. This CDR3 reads CASSPHPEVLGSNQPQHF. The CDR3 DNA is TGTGCCAGCAGTCCCCACCCGGAGGTGCTTGGTAGCAATCAGCCCCAGCATTTT.

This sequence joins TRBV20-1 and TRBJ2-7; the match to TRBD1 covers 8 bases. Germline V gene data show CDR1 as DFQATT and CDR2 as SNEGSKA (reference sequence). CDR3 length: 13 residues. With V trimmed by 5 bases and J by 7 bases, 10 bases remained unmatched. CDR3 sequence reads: CSAPNQGAGEQYF. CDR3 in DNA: TGCAGTGCTCCAAATCAGGGGGCGGGGGAGCAGTACTTC.

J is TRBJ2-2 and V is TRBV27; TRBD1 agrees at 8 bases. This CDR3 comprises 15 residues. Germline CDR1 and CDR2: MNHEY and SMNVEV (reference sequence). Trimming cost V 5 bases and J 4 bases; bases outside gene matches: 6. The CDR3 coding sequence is TGTGCCAGCAGTCCCCGGACAGGGTCCACCGGGGAGCTGTTTTTT. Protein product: CASSPRTGSTGELFF.

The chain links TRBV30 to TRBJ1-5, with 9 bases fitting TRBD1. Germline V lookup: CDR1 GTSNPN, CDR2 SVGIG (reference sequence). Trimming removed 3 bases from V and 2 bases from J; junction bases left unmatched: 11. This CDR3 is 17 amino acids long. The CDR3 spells CAWSRDRDNWGNQPQHF. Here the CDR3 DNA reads TGTGCCTGGAGCCGGGACAGGGACAATTGGGGCAATCAGCCCCAGCATTTT.

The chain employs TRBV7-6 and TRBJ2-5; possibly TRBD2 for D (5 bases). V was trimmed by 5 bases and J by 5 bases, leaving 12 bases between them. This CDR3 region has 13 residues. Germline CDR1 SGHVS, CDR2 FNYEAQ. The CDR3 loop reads CASSETRMETQYF. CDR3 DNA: TGTGCCAGCAGCGAAACTAGAATGGAGACCCAGTACTTC.

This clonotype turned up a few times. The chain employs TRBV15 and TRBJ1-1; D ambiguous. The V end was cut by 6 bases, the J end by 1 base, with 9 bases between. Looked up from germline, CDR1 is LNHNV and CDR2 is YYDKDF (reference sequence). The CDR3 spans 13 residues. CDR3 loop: CATSLGQNTEAFF. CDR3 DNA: TGTGCCACCAGTCTTGGGCAGAACACTGAAGCTTTCTTT.

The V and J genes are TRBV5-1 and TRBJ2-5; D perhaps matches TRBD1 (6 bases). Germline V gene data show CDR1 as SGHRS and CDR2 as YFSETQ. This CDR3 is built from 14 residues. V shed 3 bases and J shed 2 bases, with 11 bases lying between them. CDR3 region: CASSWRGQQETQYF. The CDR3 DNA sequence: TGCGCCAGCAGCTGGAGAGGACAGCAAGAGACCCAGTACTTC.

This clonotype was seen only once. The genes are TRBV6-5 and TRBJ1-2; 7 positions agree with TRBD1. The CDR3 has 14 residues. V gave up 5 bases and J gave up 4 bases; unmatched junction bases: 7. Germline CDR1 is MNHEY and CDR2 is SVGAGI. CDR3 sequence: CASSHRDRLYGYTF. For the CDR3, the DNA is TGTGCCAGCAGTCATAGGGACAGACTCTATGGCTACACCTTC.

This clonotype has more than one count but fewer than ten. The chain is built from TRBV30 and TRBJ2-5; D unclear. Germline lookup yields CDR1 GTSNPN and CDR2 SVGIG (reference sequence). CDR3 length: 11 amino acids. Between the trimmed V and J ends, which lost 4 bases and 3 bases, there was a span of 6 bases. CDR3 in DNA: TGTGCCTGGAACCGGGAAGAGACCCAGTACTTC. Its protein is CAWNREETQYF.

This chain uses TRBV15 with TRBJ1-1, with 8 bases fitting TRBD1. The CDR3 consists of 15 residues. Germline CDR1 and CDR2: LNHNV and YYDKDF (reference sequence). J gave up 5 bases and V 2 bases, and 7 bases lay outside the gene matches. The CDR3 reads CATSRPSDRVTEAFF. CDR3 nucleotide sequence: TGTGCCACCAGCAGACCTTCGGACAGGGTTACTGAAGCTTTCTTT.

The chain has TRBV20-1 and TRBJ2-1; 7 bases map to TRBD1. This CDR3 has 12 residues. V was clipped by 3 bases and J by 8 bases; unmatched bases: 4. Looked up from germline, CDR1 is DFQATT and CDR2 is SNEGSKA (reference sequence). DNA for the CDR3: TGCAGTGCTAGTACAGGGGTGGATGAGCAGTTCTTC. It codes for CSASTGVDEQFF.

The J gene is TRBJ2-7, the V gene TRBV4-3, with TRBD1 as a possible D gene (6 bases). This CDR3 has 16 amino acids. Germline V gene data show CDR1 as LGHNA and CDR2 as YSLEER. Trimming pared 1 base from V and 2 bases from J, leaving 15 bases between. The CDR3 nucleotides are TGCGCCAGCAGCCAAGGGTTACAGGGCCAAACCTACGAGCAGTACTTC. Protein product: CASSQGLQGQTYEQYF.

The CDR3 is CSARGVTKNYGYTF. CDR3 in DNA: TGCAGTGCTAGAGGGGTGACAAAGAACTATGGCTACACCTTC. The rearrangement links TRBV20-1 to TRBJ1-2; D gene uncertain. Between the trimmed V and J ends, which lost 1 base and 2 bases, there was a span of 11 bases. This CDR3 has 14 residues. CDR1 and CDR2 from the germline V gene are DFQATT and SNEGSKA (reference sequence).

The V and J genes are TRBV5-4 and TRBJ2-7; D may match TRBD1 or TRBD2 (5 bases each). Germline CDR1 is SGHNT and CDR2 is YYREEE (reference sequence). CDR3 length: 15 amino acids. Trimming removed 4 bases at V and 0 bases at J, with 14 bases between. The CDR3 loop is CASSRGPAVSYEQYF. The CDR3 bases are TGTGCCAGCAGCCGGGGACCGGCAGTCTCCTACGAGCAGTACTTC.

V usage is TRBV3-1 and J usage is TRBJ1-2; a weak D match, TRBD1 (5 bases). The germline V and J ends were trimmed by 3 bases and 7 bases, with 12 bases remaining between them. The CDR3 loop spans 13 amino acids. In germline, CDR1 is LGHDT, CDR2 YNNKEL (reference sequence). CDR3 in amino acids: CASSHPGPAGYTF. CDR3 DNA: TGTGCCAGCAGCCATCCGGGACCCGCTGGCTACACCTTC. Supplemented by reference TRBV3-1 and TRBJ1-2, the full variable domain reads DTAVSQTPKYLVTQMGNDKSIKCEQNLGHDTMYWYKQDSKKFLKIMFSYNNKELIINETVPNRFSPKSPDKAHLNLHINSLELGDSAVYFCASSHPGPAGYTFGSGTRLTVV.

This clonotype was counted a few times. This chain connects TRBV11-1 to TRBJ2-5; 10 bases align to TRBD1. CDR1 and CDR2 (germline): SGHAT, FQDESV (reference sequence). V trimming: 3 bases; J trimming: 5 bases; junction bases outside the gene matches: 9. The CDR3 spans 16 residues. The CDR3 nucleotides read TGTGCCAGCAGCTTGGGGACAGGGGTTGAGGGTGAGACCCAGTACTTC. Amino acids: CASSLGTGVEGETQYF.

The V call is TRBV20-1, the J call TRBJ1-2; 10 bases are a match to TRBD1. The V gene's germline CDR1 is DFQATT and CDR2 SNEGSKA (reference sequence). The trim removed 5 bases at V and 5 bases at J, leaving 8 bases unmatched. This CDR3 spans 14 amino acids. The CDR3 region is CSALFPGQGYGYTF. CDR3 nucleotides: TGCAGTGCTTTATTTCCGGGACAGGGGTATGGCTACACCTTC.

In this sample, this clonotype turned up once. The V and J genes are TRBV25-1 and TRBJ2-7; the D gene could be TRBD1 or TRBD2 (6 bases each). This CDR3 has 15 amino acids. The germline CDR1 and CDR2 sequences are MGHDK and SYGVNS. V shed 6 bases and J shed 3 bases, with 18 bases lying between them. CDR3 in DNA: TGTGCCAGCAGAGGGGGAAGGGACTCTCTCTACGAGCAGTACTTC. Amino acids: CASRGGRDSLYEQYF.

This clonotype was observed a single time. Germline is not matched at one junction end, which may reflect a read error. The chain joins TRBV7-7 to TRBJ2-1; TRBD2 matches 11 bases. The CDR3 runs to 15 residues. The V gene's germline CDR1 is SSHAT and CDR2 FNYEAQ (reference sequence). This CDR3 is CASSPSTSGDNEQFF. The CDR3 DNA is TGTGCTAGCAGCCCCTCGACTAGCGGGGACAATGAGCAGTTCTTC. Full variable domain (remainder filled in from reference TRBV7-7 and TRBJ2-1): GAGVSQSPRYKVTKRGQDVTLRCDPISSHATLYWYQQALGQGPEFLTYFNYEAQPDKSGLPSDRFSAERPEGSISTLTIQRTEQRDSAMYRCASSPSTSGDNEQFFGPGTRLTVL.

The CDR3 coding sequence is TGTGCCAGCAGAAGGACAGCCCTCTCCTATAATTCACCCCTCCACTTT. Its translation is CASRRTALSYNSPLHF. The rearrangement links TRBV6-1 to TRBJ1-6; possibly TRBD1 for D (6 bases). Germline V CDR1 and CDR2: MNHNS, SASEGT. V was trimmed by 6 bases and J by 0 bases, leaving 12 bases between them. CDR3 size: 16 residues.